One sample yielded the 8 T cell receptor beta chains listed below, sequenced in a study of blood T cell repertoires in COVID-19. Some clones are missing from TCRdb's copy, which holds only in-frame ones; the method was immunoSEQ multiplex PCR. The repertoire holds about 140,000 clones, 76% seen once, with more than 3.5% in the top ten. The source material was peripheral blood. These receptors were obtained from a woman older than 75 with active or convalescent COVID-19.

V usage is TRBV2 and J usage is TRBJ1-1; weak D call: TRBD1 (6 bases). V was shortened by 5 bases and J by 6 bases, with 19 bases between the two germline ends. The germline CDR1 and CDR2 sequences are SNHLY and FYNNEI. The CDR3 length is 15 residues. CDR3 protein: CASSLPGQRSAEAFF. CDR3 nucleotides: TGTGCCAGCAGTTTACCCGGACAGAGGTCCGCTGAAGCTTTCTTT. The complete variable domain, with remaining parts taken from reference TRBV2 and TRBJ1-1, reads EPEVTQTPSHQVTQMGQEVILRCVPISNHLYFYWYRQILGQKVEFLVSFYNNEISEKSEIFDDQFSVERPDGSNFTLKIRSTKLEDSAMYFCASSLPGQRSAEAFFGQGTRLTVV.

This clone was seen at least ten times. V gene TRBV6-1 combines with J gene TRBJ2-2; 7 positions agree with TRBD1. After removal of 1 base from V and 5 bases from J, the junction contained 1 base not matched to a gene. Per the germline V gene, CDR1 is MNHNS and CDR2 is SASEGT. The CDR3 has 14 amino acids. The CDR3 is CASSEVQGTGELFF. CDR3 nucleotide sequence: TGTGCCAGCAGTGAAGTACAGGGGACCGGGGAGCTGTTTTTT.

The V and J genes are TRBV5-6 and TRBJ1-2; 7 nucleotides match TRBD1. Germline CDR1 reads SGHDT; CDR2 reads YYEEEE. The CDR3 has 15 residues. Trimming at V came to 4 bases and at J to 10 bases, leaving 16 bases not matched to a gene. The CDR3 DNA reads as TGTGCCAGCAGCCCGACTCCGGGACAGAGGACCCCCTACACCTTC. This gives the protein CASSPTPGQRTPYTF.

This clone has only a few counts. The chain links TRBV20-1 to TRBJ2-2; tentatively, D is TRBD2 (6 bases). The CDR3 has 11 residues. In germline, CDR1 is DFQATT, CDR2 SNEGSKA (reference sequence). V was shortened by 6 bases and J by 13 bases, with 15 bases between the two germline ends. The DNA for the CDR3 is TGCAGTGCGAAAGGGAGGCGATGGCTGTTTTTT. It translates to CSAKGRRWLFF.

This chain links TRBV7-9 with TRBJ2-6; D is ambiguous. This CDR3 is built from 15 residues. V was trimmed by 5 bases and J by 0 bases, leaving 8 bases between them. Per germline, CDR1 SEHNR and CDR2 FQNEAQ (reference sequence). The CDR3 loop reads CASSPHSSGANVLTF. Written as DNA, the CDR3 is TGTGCCAGCAGCCCTCATAGCTCTGGGGCCAACGTCCTGACTTTC.

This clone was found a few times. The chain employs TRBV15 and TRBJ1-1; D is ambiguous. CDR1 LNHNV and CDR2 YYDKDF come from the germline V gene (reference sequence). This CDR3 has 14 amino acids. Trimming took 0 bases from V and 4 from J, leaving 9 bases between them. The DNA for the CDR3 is TGTGCCACCAGCAGAGATCTGGCGGGCACTGAAGCTTTCTTT. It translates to CATSRDLAGTEAFF.

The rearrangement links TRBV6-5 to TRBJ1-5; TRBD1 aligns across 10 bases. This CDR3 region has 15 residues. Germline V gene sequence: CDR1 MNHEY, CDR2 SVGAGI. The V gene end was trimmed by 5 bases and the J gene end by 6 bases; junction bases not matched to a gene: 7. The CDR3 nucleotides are TGTGCCAGCAGTCGGACAGGGGGGAAGGGTCAGCCCCAGCATTTT. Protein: CASSRTGGKGQPQHF.

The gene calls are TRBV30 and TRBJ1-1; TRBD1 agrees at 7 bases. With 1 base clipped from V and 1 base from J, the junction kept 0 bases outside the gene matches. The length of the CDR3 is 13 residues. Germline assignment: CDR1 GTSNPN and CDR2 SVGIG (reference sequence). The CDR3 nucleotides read TGTGCCTGGAGTGGACAGGGGAACACTGAAGCTTTCTTT. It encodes CAWSGQGNTEAFF.